Sequencing of this T cell receptor beta chain was carried out in a study of a mutant IDH1 vaccine in newly diagnosed glioma. Time point specified: week 5, during vaccination. One vaccine dose held 300 ug of mutant IDH1 20-mer peptide and came with topical imiquimod. Measured with immunoSEQ multiplex PCR; TCRdb has only the in-frame clones, and not every one. The table lists approximately 27,000 clones, roughly 90% of them singletons. The germline V and J ends were trimmed by 3 bases and 4 bases, with 8 bases remaining between them. CDR3 length equals 13 residues. CDR1 and CDR2 (germline): SEHNR, FQNEAQ (reference sequence). As to this clone: Its matching antigen is unknown.

The chain uses TRBV7-9 and TRBJ2-3, with D hard to call. The sequences come from PBMCs, collected from a glioma patient whose treatment included an IDH1 peptide vaccine. The receptor was derived from a young man with glioma. The CDR3 loop reads CASSFHAADTQYF. The CDR3 region has the DNA TGTGCCAGCAGCTTTCACGCAGCAGATACGCAGTATTTT.